What follows is one TCR beta chain and its context. Its specificity is not known. These data belong to a study of cytomegalovirus exposure and HLA in healthy donors. The study's findings and limits: It emerged from a later analysis that several of the most significant clusters appeared to be linked to common viral pathogens.

Per the germline V gene, CDR1 is MNHEY and CDR2 is SMNVEV (reference sequence). V was pared by 5 bases and J by 5 bases, with 3 bases of the junction left unmatched. The length of the CDR3 is 15 residues. PCR employed 60 Vbeta and 13 Jbeta primers. Measured with immunoSEQ multiplex PCR; TCRdb has only the in-frame clones, and not every one. The table has 60,000 to 90,000 clones, about two thirds seen once. The origin of this receptor is a man aged 40-49 years in good health and CMV-seropositive. The V and J genes are TRBV27 and TRBJ2-2; 12 nucleotides line up with TRBD1. The sample was PBMCs. CDR3 bases: TGTGCCAGCAGTGGGGACAGGGGGCATACCGGGGAGCTGTTTTTT. Amino acids: CASSGDRGHTGELFF.